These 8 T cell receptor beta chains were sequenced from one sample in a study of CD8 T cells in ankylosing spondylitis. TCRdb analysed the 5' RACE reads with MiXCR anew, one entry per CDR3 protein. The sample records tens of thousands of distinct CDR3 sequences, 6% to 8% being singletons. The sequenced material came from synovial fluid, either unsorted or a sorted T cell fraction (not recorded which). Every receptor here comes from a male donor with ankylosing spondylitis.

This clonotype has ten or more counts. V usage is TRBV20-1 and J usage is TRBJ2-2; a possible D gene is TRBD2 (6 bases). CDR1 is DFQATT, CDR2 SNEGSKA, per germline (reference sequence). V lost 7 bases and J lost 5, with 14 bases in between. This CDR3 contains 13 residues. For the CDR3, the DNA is TGCAGTGTTAACACGGGGGTAACCGGGGAGCTGTTTTTT. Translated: CSVNTGVTGELFF.

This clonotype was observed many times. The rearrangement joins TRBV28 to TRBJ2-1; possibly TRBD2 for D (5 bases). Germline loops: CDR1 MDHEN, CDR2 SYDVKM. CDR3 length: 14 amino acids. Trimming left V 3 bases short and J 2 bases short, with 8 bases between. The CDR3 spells CASSFAGAYNEQFF. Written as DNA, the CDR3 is TGTGCCAGCAGTTTCGCGGGCGCCTACAATGAGCAGTTCTTC.

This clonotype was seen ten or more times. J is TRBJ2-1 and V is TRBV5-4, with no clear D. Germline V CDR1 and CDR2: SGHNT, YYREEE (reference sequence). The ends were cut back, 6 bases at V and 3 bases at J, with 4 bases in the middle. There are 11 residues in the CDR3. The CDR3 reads CASKGYNEQFF. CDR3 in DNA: TGTGCCAGCAAGGGCTACAATGAGCAGTTCTTC.

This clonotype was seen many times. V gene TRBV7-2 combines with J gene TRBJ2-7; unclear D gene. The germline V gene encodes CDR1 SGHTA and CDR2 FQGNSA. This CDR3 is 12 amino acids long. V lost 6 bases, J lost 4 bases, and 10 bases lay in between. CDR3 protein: CASSWASYEQYF. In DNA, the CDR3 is TGTGCCAGCAGTTGGGCTTCGTACGAGCAGTACTTC.

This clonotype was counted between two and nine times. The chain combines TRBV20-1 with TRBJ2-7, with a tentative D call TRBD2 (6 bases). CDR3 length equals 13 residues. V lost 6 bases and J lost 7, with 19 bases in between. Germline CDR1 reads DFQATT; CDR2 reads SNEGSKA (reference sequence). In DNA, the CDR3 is TGCAGTGCCGGGGGACCAACCGGGCGGGAGCAGTACTTC. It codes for CSAGGPTGREQYF.

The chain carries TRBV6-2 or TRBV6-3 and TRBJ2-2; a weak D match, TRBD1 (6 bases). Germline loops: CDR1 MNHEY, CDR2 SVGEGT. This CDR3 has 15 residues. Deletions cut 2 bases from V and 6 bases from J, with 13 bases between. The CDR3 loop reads CASSYLQAGAGELFF. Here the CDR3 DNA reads TGTGCCAGCAGTTACCTGCAGGCAGGGGCCGGGGAGCTGTTTTTT.

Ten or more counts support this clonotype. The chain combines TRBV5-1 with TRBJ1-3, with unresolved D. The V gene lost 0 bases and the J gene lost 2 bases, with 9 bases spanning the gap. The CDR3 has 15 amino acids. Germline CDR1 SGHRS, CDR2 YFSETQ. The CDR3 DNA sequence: TGCGCCAGCAGCTTGGCGGGGTACCCTGGAAACACCATATATTTT. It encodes CASSLAGYPGNTIYF.

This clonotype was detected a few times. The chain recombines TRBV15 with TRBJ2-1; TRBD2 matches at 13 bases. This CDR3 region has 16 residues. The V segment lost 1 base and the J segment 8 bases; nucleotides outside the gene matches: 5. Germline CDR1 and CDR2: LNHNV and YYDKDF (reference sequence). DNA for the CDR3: TGTGCCACCAGCAGAGCCCGGACTAGCGGGAGTTATGAGCAGTTCTTC. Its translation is CATSRARTSGSYEQFF.